This note documents a single TCR beta chain sequence. The table came from immunoSEQ multiplex PCR; TCRdb's copy has only in-frame clones and leaves some out. The repertoire includes about 210,000 clones, roughly four fifths of them detected once, and roughly 8.7% sits in the top ten. V was shortened by 8 bases and J by 1 base, with 15 bases between the two germline ends. Germline V gives CDR1 SGHRS, CDR2 YFSETQ. CDR3 size: 15 residues. This sample was taken from a study of blood T cell repertoires in COVID-19. The study assigned cohorts using participant-reported clinical history. The sequenced sample consisted of PBMCs or T cells enriched from blood (not recorded which). The chain combines TRBV5-1 with TRBJ2-2; D gene unclear. The sequence was obtained from a man aged 35 to 55 who had recovered from COVID-19. CDR3 nucleotide sequence: TGCGCCAGTTCTCTCCTCACGGGGAACACCGGGGAGCTGTTTTTT. It yields the protein CASSLLTGNTGELFF.